Listed here are 15 T cell receptor beta chains from one sample, sequenced in a study of blood T cells in healthy people across ages. Alongside a J-beta primer mix, a sample-barcoded 5' primer served in a second PCR lasting about 7 to 12 cycles. TCRdb re-derived calls from the 5' RACE reads in MiXCR, one entry per CDR3 protein. The sample yields 800,000 to 1,300,000 distinct CDR3 sequences, roughly 24% seen once. This same sample was also part of a study on T cells of mothers and their children.

Specimen: blood. The receptors were gathered from a girl aged 2-10 years in good health.

This chain connects TRBV6-2 or TRBV6-3 to TRBJ2-1; TRBD2 aligns across 9 bases. In germline, CDR1 is MNHEY, CDR2 SVGEGT. Losses at the gene ends were 6 bases for V and 4 bases for J; bases not matched to a gene: 13. CDR3 length: 17 amino acids. The CDR3 loop is CASRLPVERGAYNEQFF. CDR3 sequence (DNA): TGTGCCAGCAGACTACCCGTCGAGCGGGGGGCTTACAATGAGCAGTTCTTC.

This chain connects TRBV7-2 to TRBJ2-3; TRBD1 aligns across 8 bases. J was trimmed by 1 base and V by 5 bases; bases with no gene match: 8. Germline V gene lookup returns CDR1 SGHTA and CDR2 FQGNSA. The CDR3 sequence is 16 residues long. CDR3 coding DNA: TGTGCCAGCAGCACAGGACAGGGAATAGGCACAGATACGCAGTATTTT. This sequence encodes CASSTGQGIGTDTQYF.

The CDR3 DNA sequence: TGTGCCAGCAGTTTAATACGGGGAAATGAAAAACTGTTTTTT. This sequence encodes CASSLIRGNEKLFF. The chain recombines TRBV28 with TRBJ1-4, with D unresolved. From germline, CDR1 is MDHEN and CDR2 SYDVKM. Trimming pared 2 bases from V and 5 bases from J, leaving 9 bases between. This CDR3 has 14 residues.

The genes are TRBV4-1 and TRBJ1-2; TRBD1 aligns across 8 bases. J lost 8 bases, V lost 0 bases, and 11 bases had no gene match. Germline V gene lookup returns CDR1 MGHRA and CDR2 YSYEKL. The CDR3 loop spans 16 amino acids. CDR3 sequence: CASSQDKVRGQDGYTF. The CDR3 nucleotides read TGCGCCAGCAGCCAAGATAAGGTCAGGGGGCAGGACGGCTACACCTTC.

This clonotype has only one observation. The V call is TRBV15, the J call TRBJ1-2; a possible D gene is TRBD1 (5 bases). This CDR3 has 15 residues. Per germline, CDR1 LNHNV and CDR2 YYDKDF (reference sequence). Trimming stripped 0 bases from V and 4 bases from J, with 12 bases between. This chain's CDR3 is CATSREDGALYGYTF. The DNA of the CDR3 is TGTGCCACCAGCAGAGAGGACGGGGCCCTCTATGGCTACACCTTC.

V gene TRBV2 combines with J gene TRBJ2-5; tentatively, D is TRBD2 (6 bases). The J call may be in error: the DNA end matches TRBJ2-7 better. The germline CDR1 and CDR2 sequences are SNHLY and FYNNEI. The length of the CDR3 is 14 residues. CDR3: CASRLSGLKYEQYF. The CDR3 region has the DNA TGTGCCAGCAGACTCTCGGGACTGAAGTACGAGCAGTACTTC.

This clonotype has a handful of counts. The V and J genes are TRBV5-1 and TRBJ1-6; D perhaps matches TRBD1 (6 bases). Germline-derived CDR1 and CDR2 are SGHRS and YFSETQ. The CDR3 extends over 14 amino acids. Trimming took off 4 bases at V and 10 bases at J, with 15 bases between the two ends. CDR3 in amino acids: CASSLRDIGSPLHF. The CDR3 bases are TGCGCCAGCAGCCTCCGGGACATTGGATCACCCCTCCACTTT.

Only one count was recorded for this clonotype. The chain uses TRBV12-5 and TRBJ1-2; tentatively, D is TRBD1 (5 bases). The CDR3 covers 11 residues. Trimming removed 6 bases from V and 3 bases from J, with 5 bases in between. Germline V gene data show CDR1 as LGHNT and CDR2 as FRNRAP. In DNA, the CDR3 is TGTGCTAGTGGGGGGCACTATGGCTACACCTTC. Translated, it gives CASGGHYGYTF. Full variable domain (remainder filled in from reference TRBV12-5 and TRBJ1-2): DARVTQTPRHKVTEMGQEVTMRCQPILGHNTVFWYRQTMMQGLELLAYFRNRAPLDDSGMPKDRFSAEMPDATLATLKIQPSEPRDSAVYFCASGGHYGYTFGSGTRLTVV.

The V gene is TRBV6-5, the J gene TRBJ2-7, with D possibly TRBD1 on 5 matching bases. Trimming pared 8 bases from V and 5 bases from J, leaving 10 bases between. From germline, CDR1 is MNHEY and CDR2 SVGAGI. The CDR3 contains 11 residues. The CDR3 region is CASVAGHEQYF. The CDR3 region has the DNA TGTGCCAGCGTTGCAGGGCACGAGCAGTACTTC.

In this sample, this clonotype turned up many times. The chain links TRBV20-1 to TRBJ2-2; 8 nucleotides agree with TRBD2. The CDR3 has 16 amino acids. CDR1 and CDR2 (germline): DFQATT, SNEGSKA (reference sequence). Trimming cost V 0 bases and J 5 bases; bases outside gene matches: 8. The CDR3 protein is CSARDRRGGLTGELFF. The CDR3 DNA follows: TGCAGTGCTAGAGATCGCCGCGGGGGGCTGACCGGGGAGCTGTTTTTT.

This clonotype turned up a few times. The rearrangement uses TRBV7-6 and TRBJ2-5, with no clear D. The germline CDR1 and CDR2 sequences are SGHVS and FNYEAQ. This CDR3 comprises 15 residues. V lost 1 base to trimming and J lost 5 bases, with 14 bases between them. The CDR3 DNA is TGTGCCAGCAGCTTAGGGGTAACCCAGGCGGAGACCCAGTACTTC. It translates to CASSLGVTQAETQYF.

In this sample, this clonotype turned up a few times. DNA of the CDR3: TGTGCCAGCAGTTCGAGCCCACCAGGGGGCCTTCAAGAGACCCAGTACTTC. This translates into CASSSSPPGGLQETQYF. The genes are TRBV27 and TRBJ2-5, with 8 positions matching TRBD1. V lost 4 bases and J lost 2; bases outside the gene matches: 12. The CDR3 covers 17 residues. CDR1 and CDR2 (germline): MNHEY, SMNVEV (reference sequence).

The gene calls are TRBV15 and TRBJ2-4; D ambiguous. CDR3 length: 14 residues. With 0 bases removed from V and 8 bases from J, the gap between germline ends came to 11 bases. Germline V gene data show CDR1 as LNHNV and CDR2 as YYDKDF (reference sequence). CDR3 in amino acids: CATSRDLSQDIQYF. The CDR3 DNA reads as TGTGCCACCAGCAGAGATCTGAGCCAGGACATTCAGTACTTC.

This sequence joins TRBV28 and TRBJ1-2; D unresolved. Trimming removed 5 bases from V and 7 bases from J, with 11 bases in between. CDR3 length: 12 residues. CDR1 is MDHEN and CDR2 is SYDVKM in the germline V gene. As DNA, the CDR3 is TGTGCCAGCAGTCCCGGGCAGTCTGGCTACACCTTC. Its protein product is CASSPGQSGYTF.

This clonotype was detected a few times. This chain's CDR3 is CASSPLWRENHYEQYF. As DNA, the CDR3 is TGCGCCAGCAGCCCCTTGTGGCGGGAGAACCACTACGAGCAGTACTTC. V gene TRBV5-1 combines with J gene TRBJ2-7; 7 bases are a match to TRBD2. The CDR3 sequence is 16 residues long. CDR1 is SGHRS, CDR2 YFSETQ, per germline. The trim removed 4 bases at V and 3 bases at J, leaving 13 bases unmatched.